This TCR beta chain was sequenced in a study of tumor and adjacent non-tumor tissue in lung cancer. Overall study results and limits: TCR diversity was significantly greater in tumor than normal lung tissue.

No cell sorting was done before RNA was extracted from the tissue. More than 3 cm separated this lung sample from the edge of the tumor. Note on this clonotype: What it binds is unknown.

Three rounds of nested PCR, following a modified ARM-PCR protocol, produced the TCRbeta library. TCRdb re-analysed the multiplex PCR reads in MiXCR, keeping a single row per CDR3 protein. The sample lists 60,000 to 90,000 distinct CDR3 sequences; under 70% were seen once. The CDR3 contains 20 residues. V shed 0 bases and J 0 bases; nucleotides not matched to a gene: 15. Germline V gene sequence: CDR1 MNHEY, CDR2 SVGAGI. Input material: distant non-tumor lung tissue. The chain carries TRBV6-5 and TRBJ2-7; 9 positions match TRBD2. This TCR was sampled from a woman in her forties or fifties with non-small cell lung cancer. This chain's CDR3 is CASSYSGVTSGLMGSYEQYF. The CDR3 DNA reads TGTGCCAGCAGTTACTCAGGCGTGACTAGCGGACTCATGGGCTCCTACGAGCAGTACTTC.